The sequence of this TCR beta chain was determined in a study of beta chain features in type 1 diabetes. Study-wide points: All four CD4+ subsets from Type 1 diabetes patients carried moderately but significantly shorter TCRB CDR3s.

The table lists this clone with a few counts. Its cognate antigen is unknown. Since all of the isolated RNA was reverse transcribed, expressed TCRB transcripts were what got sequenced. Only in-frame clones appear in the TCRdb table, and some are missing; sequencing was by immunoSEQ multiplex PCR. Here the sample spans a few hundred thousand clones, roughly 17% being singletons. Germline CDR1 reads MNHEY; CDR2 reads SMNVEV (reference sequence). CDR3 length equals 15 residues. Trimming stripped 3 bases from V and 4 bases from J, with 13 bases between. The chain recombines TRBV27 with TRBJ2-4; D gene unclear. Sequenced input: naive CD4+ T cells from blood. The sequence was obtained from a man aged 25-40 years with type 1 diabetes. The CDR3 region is CASSFTGPTKNIQYF. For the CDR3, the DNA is TGTGCCAGCAGTTTCACCGGGCCGACTAAAAACATTCAGTACTTC.